This T cell receptor beta chain was found in a study of monozygotic twins with inflammatory bowel disease. Germline CDR1 SGHVS, CDR2 FQNEAQ. This CDR3 comprises 17 residues. cDNA was produced in eight separate reactions per sample. TCRdb reprocessed the 5' RACE reads and stores each CDR3 protein as one record, lacking DNA. The sample data list about 300,000 distinct CDR3 sequences. V and J are TRBV7-8 and TRBJ2-3; the TRBD2 assignment by TCRdb is unverifiable without DNA. Specimen: blood. The origin of this receptor is a human donor with ulcerative colitis or Crohn's disease, or a healthy co-twin of an affected twin (not recorded which). The CDR3 loop is CASSPGALAGVSDTQYF.